One and the same sample provided the 27 T cell receptor beta chains below, sequenced in a study of T cells in localized non-small cell lung cancer. Sequencing used immunoSEQ multiplex PCR; TCRdb keeps in-frame clones, though not all of them. Of under 35,000 clones in the sample, around four fifths were seen once. This material consisted of peripheral blood, taken before any cancer treatment. Source of these receptors: a male donor at least 60 years old with stage III squamous cell lung carcinoma.

The J gene is TRBJ2-7, the V gene TRBV30; D not resolved. CDR1 and CDR2 (germline): GTSNPN, SVGIG (reference sequence). V lost 0 bases to trimming and J lost 3 bases, with 6 bases between them. This CDR3 contains 12 residues. The CDR3 DNA sequence: TGTGCCTGGAGTGTACGAGACTACGAGCAGTACTTC. It is translated as CAWSVRDYEQYF.

The chain uses TRBV27 and TRBJ2-7; the D gene is possibly TRBD2 (5 bases). The CDR3 runs to 16 residues. CDR1 and CDR2 (germline): MNHEY, SMNVEV (reference sequence). V lost 6 bases and J 2 bases, leaving 20 bases between the germline ends. CDR3 DNA: TGTGCCAGCAGCCGAGGGTCTAGTGGGGTCCCCTACGAGCAGTACTTC. Its translation: CASSRGSSGVPYEQYF.

The chain combines TRBV5-5 with TRBJ2-4, with TRBD1 matching over 9 bases. Germline lookup yields CDR1 SGHKS and CDR2 YYEKEE (reference sequence). This CDR3 is built from 14 residues. V trimming: 5 bases; J trimming: 10 bases; junction bases outside the gene matches: 10. CDR3: CASRTGTGNYIQYF. CDR3 coding DNA: TGTGCCAGCAGGACCGGGACAGGGAACTATATTCAGTACTTC. The whole variable domain, remainder taken from reference TRBV5-5 and TRBJ2-4, is DAGVTQSPTHLIKTRGQQVTLRCSPISGHKSVSWYQQVLGQGPQFIFQYYEKEERGRGNFPDRFSARQFPNYSSELNVNALLLGDSALYLCASRTGTGNYIQYFGAGTRLSVL.

The V call is TRBV7-3, the J call TRBJ1-4; D gene uncertain. The CDR3 has 12 amino acids. CDR1 and CDR2 from the germline V gene are SGHTA and FQGTGA. With 4 bases removed from V and 8 bases from J, the gap between germline ends came to 8 bases. For the CDR3, the DNA is TGTGCCAGCAGCTGGGAAAGGGAAAAACTGTTTTTT. Amino acid sequence: CASSWEREKLFF.

This sequence joins TRBV7-2 and TRBJ2-3; TRBD1 aligns across 7 bases. V trimming: 5 bases; J trimming: 3 bases; junction bases outside the gene matches: 8. CDR1 and CDR2 from the germline V gene are SGHTA and FQGNSA. The CDR3 covers 15 residues. The CDR3 loop is CASSVGPGQTDTQYF. CDR3 DNA: TGTGCCAGCAGCGTAGGCCCGGGACAGACAGATACGCAGTATTTT. The entire variable domain, with the rest obtained from reference TRBV7-2 and TRBJ2-3, is as follows: GAGVSQSPSNKVTEKGKDVELRCDPISGHTALYWYRQSLGQGLEFLIYFQGNSAPDKSGLPSDRFSAERTGGSVSTLTIQRTQQEDSAVYLCASSVGPGQTDTQYFGPGTRLTVL.

The genes are TRBV6-4 and TRBJ2-2; perhaps D is TRBD1 or TRBD2 (5 bases each). The CDR3 has 15 residues. CDR1 and CDR2 from the germline V gene are MRHNA and SNTAGT. Trimming took 5 bases from V and 1 from J, leaving 11 bases between them. This CDR3 reads CASSPRDGNTGELFF. The DNA for the CDR3 is TGTGCCAGCAGTCCGAGGGACGGGAACACCGGGGAGCTGTTTTTT.

The chain couples TRBV5-1 to TRBJ2-6; D gene unclear. Trimming took off 0 bases at V and 0 bases at J, with 7 bases between the two ends. The germline gives CDR1 SGHRS, CDR2 YFSETQ. This CDR3 region has 16 residues. The CDR3 here is CASSLAPNSGANVLTF. CDR3 nucleotide sequence: TGCGCCAGCAGCTTGGCCCCAAACTCTGGGGCCAACGTCCTGACTTTC.

The CDR3 region has the DNA TGTGCCAGCAGCTTAGGAGGGGCCTTACACACAGATACGCAGTATTTT. Its translation is CASSLGGALHTDTQYF. The J gene is TRBJ2-3, the V gene TRBV7-2; D could derive from TRBD1 or TRBD2 (5 bases each). The germline V and J ends were trimmed by 1 base and 2 bases, with 13 bases remaining between them. The germline V gene encodes CDR1 SGHTA and CDR2 FQGNSA. There are 16 residues in the CDR3.

The chain has TRBV18 and TRBJ1-3; the match to TRBD1 covers 9 bases. After removal of 1 base from V and 1 base from J, the junction contained 5 bases not matched to a gene. Germline V CDR1 and CDR2: KGHSH, LQKENI. CDR3 size: 17 residues. The CDR3 nucleotides are TGTGCCAGCTCACCACTTCAACAGGGGGCGTCTGGAAACACCATATATTTT. It is translated as CASSPLQQGASGNTIYF.

The chain links TRBV7-2 to TRBJ1-1; no definite D call. Trimming removed 2 bases at V and 8 bases at J, with 12 bases between. This CDR3 has 13 amino acids. The V gene's germline CDR1 is SGHTA and CDR2 FQGNSA. CDR3 loop: CASSLNGIEEAFF. In nucleotides, the CDR3 is TGTGCCAGCAGCTTAAACGGGATCGAAGAAGCTTTCTTT. The full variable domain, its missing parts supplied by reference TRBV7-2 and TRBJ1-1, is GAGVSQSPSNKVTEKGKDVELRCDPISGHTALYWYRQSLGQGLEFLIYFQGNSAPDKSGLPSDRFSAERTGGSVSTLTIQRTQQEDSAVYLCASSLNGIEEAFFGQGTRLTVV.

Within the sample, this clone is medium-sized. The chain is built from TRBV12-5 and TRBJ2-7; D is unclear. CDR1 is LGHNT and CDR2 is FRNRAP in the germline V gene. The CDR3 is made up of 14 amino acids. The ends were cut back, 0 bases at V and 5 bases at J, with 11 bases in the middle. CDR3 coding DNA: TGTGCTAGTGGTTTGGTATTAGTGAGGCACGAGCAGTACTTC. This sequence encodes CASGLVLVRHEQYF.

The chain joins TRBV9 to TRBJ2-1; 7 bases align to TRBD2. This CDR3 has 15 amino acids. Germline V gene sequence: CDR1 SGDLS, CDR2 YYNGEE. Trimming removed 0 bases from V and 4 bases from J; junction bases left unmatched: 4. CDR3 coding DNA: TGTGCCAGCAGCGTAGGAACGGGGGGTTACAATGAGCAGTTCTTC. Its translation: CASSVGTGGYNEQFF.

The J gene is TRBJ2-2, the V gene TRBV27; TRBD1 aligns across 8 bases. The CDR3 runs to 14 residues. The germline V gene encodes CDR1 MNHEY and CDR2 SMNVEV (reference sequence). Trimming at V came to 3 bases and at J to 4 bases, leaving 1 base not matched to a gene. The CDR3 DNA sequence: TGTGCCAGCAGTTTCCAGGGGGCCACCGGGGAGCTGTTTTTT. Translation: CASSFQGATGELFF.

This clone showed up just once. This chain links TRBV7-9 with TRBJ2-2, with TRBD1 as a possible D gene (6 bases). V was shortened by 5 bases and J by 4 bases, with 14 bases between the two germline ends. The CDR3 spans 15 residues. Germline-derived CDR1 and CDR2 are SEHNR and FQNEAQ (reference sequence). For the CDR3, the DNA is TGTGCCAGCAGCCCACAGGGATCTGGCACCGGGGAGCTGTTTTTT. It is translated as CASSPQGSGTGELFF.

DNA for the CDR3: TGTGCCAGCAGTGTCATCGGACAGAAGGTCGGTTCACCCCTCCACTTT. Translated: CASSVIGQKVGSPLHF. The chain carries TRBV2 and TRBJ1-6, with D possibly being TRBD1 (6 bases). The ends were cut back, 4 bases at V and 9 bases at J, with 19 bases in the middle. Germline CDR1 reads SNHLY; CDR2 reads FYNNEI. CDR3 size: 16 residues.

The chain is built from TRBV5-1 and TRBJ2-5, with 8 bases fitting TRBD1. The germline CDR1 and CDR2 sequences are SGHRS and YFSETQ. CDR3 length: 14 amino acids. Unmatched junction bases numbered 4, after V lost 4 bases and J lost 2 bases. The CDR3 DNA follows: TGCGCCAGCAGCAGAGGACAGGGACAAGAGACCCAGTACTTC. It specifies CASSRGQGQETQYF.

The chain carries TRBV5-4 and TRBJ2-3, with TRBD1 matching over 8 bases. Germline loops: CDR1 SGHNT, CDR2 YYREEE (reference sequence). CDR3 length equals 15 residues. Unmatched junction bases numbered 6, after V lost 0 bases and J lost 6 bases. The CDR3 coding sequence is TGTGCCAGCAGCTTGGGGGGACAGGCCGCGGATACGCAGTATTTT. This translates into CASSLGGQAADTQYF.

V usage is TRBV9 and J usage is TRBJ1-1, with D unclear. Per the germline V gene, CDR1 is SGDLS and CDR2 is YYNGEE. CDR3 length: 13 residues. Trimming took off 4 bases at V and 10 bases at J, with 17 bases between the two ends. The CDR3 region has the DNA TGTGCCAGCAGCCCAGTGGGAGGCAGAAGAGCTTTCTTT. This encodes CASSPVGGRRAFF.

The chain joins TRBV6-6 to TRBJ1-3; 8 bases are shared with TRBD1. The ends lost 7 bases at V and 3 bases at J; junction bases unmatched: 8. Germline V CDR1 and CDR2: MNHNY, SVGAGI (reference sequence). This CDR3 is built from 15 residues. CDR3 DNA sequence: TGTGCCAGCACCCCGACAGGGGACCTTGGAAACACCATATATTTT. Translation: CASTPTGDLGNTIYF.

This clone was observed a handful of times. The chain uses TRBV30 and TRBJ2-1; 7 bases line up with TRBD1. CDR3 length: 15 residues. V was clipped by 3 bases and J by 5 bases; unmatched bases: 10. Germline V gene data show CDR1 as GTSNPN and CDR2 as SVGIG (reference sequence). CDR3: CAWRPDRHGNNEQFF. The CDR3 region has the DNA TGTGCCTGGAGACCGGACAGGCACGGAAACAATGAGCAGTTCTTC.

The genes are TRBV10-3 and TRBJ1-2, with D unresolved. The CDR3 consists of 10 residues. V lost 8 bases and J lost 5, with 6 bases in between. The V gene's germline CDR1 is ENHRY and CDR2 SYGVKD. DNA of the CDR3: TGTGCCATCCGAGGGTATGGCTACACCTTC. Its protein is CAIRGYGYTF.

The chain combines TRBV18 with TRBJ2-5; D is unresolved. The CDR3 runs to 14 residues. Germline V gene data show CDR1 as KGHSH and CDR2 as LQKENI. V was clipped by 0 bases and J by 2 bases, with 7 bases between them. The CDR3 sequence is CASSPPGVQETQYF. The DNA for the CDR3 is TGTGCCAGCTCACCACCCGGCGTGCAAGAGACCCAGTACTTC. Filled out from reference TRBV18 and TRBJ2-5, the complete variable domain reads NAGVMQNPRHLVRRRGQEARLRCSPMKGHSHVYWYRQLPEEGLKFMVYLQKENIIDESGMPKERFSAEFPKEGPSILRIQQVVRGDSAAYFCASSPPGVQETQYFGPGTRLLVL.

This sequence joins TRBV6-5 and TRBJ2-7; TRBD2 agrees at 9 bases. V dropped 0 bases and J dropped 4; count of bases not matched to a gene: 4. The length of the CDR3 is 15 residues. Germline V gene lookup returns CDR1 MNHEY and CDR2 SVGAGI. Here the CDR3 reads CASSYSSSGTYEQYF. CDR3 DNA sequence: TGTGCCAGCAGTTACTCGTCTAGCGGGACTTACGAGCAGTACTTC.

This clone appeared a few times. This chain joins TRBV6-1 and TRBJ1-5, with D unresolved. Trimming stripped 6 bases from V and 4 bases from J, with 10 bases between. In germline, CDR1 is MNHNS, CDR2 SASEGT. The CDR3 is 13 amino acids. DNA for the CDR3: TGTGCCAGCAGCTACACCGTGAATCAGCCCCAGCATTTT. Its protein is CASSYTVNQPQHF.

This clone was picked up a small number of times. V and J are TRBV6-5 and TRBJ2-1; D unclear. Germline CDR1 and CDR2: MNHEY and SVGAGI. The CDR3 is made up of 12 amino acids. Trimming stripped 9 bases from V and 5 bases from J, with 11 bases between. This CDR3 is CASKGWDNEQFF. The CDR3 DNA reads as TGTGCCAGTAAAGGCTGGGACAATGAGCAGTTCTTC.

The rearrangement links TRBV11-2 to TRBJ2-7; no definite D call. CDR1 is SGHAT, CDR2 FQNNGV, per germline. The CDR3 length is 13 residues. V lost 3 bases, J lost 6 bases, and 12 bases lay in between. The CDR3 sequence is CASSLYDIGEQYF. In DNA, the CDR3 is TGTGCCAGCAGCTTGTACGACATCGGCGAGCAGTACTTC.

V and J are TRBV5-8 and TRBJ1-2; D is unresolved. The ends were cut back, 2 bases at V and 8 bases at J, with 13 bases in the middle. Germline CDR1 is SGHTS and CDR2 is YDEGEE. The CDR3 consists of 13 residues. This CDR3 reads CASSLNGEGGYTF. As DNA, the CDR3 is TGTGCCAGCAGCTTAAACGGAGAAGGCGGCTACACCTTC.